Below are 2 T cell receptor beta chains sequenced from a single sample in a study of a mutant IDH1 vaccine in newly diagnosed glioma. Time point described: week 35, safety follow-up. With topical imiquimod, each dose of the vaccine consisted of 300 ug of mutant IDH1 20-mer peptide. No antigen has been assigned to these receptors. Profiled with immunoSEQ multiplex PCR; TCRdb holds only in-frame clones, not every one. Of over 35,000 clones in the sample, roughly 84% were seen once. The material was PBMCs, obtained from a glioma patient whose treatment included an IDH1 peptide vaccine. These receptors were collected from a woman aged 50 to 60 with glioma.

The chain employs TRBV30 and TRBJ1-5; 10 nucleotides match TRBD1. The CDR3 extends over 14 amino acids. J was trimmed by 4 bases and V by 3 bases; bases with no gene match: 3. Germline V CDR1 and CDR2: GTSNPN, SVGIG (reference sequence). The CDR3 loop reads CAWRGDRGNQPQHF. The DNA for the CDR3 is TGTGCCTGGAGGGGGGACAGGGGTAATCAGCCCCAGCATTTT.

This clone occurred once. In DNA, the CDR3 is TGTGCCATCAGTGACGTGGCGGGGGGGCGTTGGACAGATACGCAGTATTTT. Amino acid sequence: CAISDVAGGRWTDTQYF. The rearrangement uses TRBV10-3 and TRBJ2-3, with 9 bases identical to TRBD2. V trimming: 3 bases; J trimming: 3 bases; junction bases outside the gene matches: 10. The CDR3 covers 17 residues. Germline loops: CDR1 ENHRY, CDR2 SYGVKD.